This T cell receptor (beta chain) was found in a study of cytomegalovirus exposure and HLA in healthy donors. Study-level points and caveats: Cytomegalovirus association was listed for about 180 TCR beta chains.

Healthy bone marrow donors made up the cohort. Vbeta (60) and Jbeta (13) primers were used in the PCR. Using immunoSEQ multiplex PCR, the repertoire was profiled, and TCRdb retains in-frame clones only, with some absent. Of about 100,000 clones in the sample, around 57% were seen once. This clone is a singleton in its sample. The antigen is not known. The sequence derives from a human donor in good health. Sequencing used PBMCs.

CDR3 in DNA: TGTGCCATCGCGCTAGCGAATGCCTACGAGCAGTACTTC. The encoded protein is CAIALANAYEQYF. The gene calls are TRBV10-3 and TRBJ2-7; D is perhaps TRBD2 (6 bases). Looked up from germline, CDR1 is ENHRY and CDR2 is SYGVKD. The CDR3 is made up of 13 amino acids. V was clipped by 8 bases and J by 2 bases, with 13 bases between them.